This T cell receptor beta chain was retrieved from a study of T-cell memory formation after mild COVID-19. On the study more broadly: TCR clustering was largely donor specific. General study points: Still unconfirmed is whether the second-wave clones peaking on day 37 recognized SARS-CoV-2. Cross-reactive memory apparently joined, as some responding clones appeared in pre-infection memory.

cDNA libraries for TCR alpha and TCR beta, carrying sample barcodes and UMIs, came from 5'RACE with constant-segment primers. TCRdb re-called the 5' RACE reads through MiXCR, storing one row per CDR3 protein. The sample yields 45,000 to 65,000 distinct CDR3 sequences, more than 9% seen once. On this clonotype itself: What it recognizes is unknown.

Trimming left V 2 bases short and J 4 bases short, with 15 bases between. From germline, CDR1 is SGDLS and CDR2 YYNGEE. The CDR3 totals 15 residues. This receptor was identified in a man younger than 35 who had mild COVID-19 (a few samples of this study predate the infection). Cell type and time point are not known. The sequenced sample was PBMCs or a T cell subset sorted from them (not recorded which). This chain connects TRBV9 to TRBJ1-1; D perhaps matches TRBD1 (5 bases). CDR3 DNA sequence: TGTGCCAGCAGCGTTATGTCAGGGAGCGGCACTGAAGCTTTCTTT. Its protein is CASSVMSGSGTEAFF. The full variable domain, completed using reference TRBV9 and TRBJ1-1, is DSGVTQTPKHLITATGQRVTLRCSPRSGDLSVYWYQQSLDQGLQFLIQYYNGEERAKGNILERFSAQQFPDLHSELNLSSLELGDSALYFCASSVMSGSGTEAFFGQGTRLTVV.